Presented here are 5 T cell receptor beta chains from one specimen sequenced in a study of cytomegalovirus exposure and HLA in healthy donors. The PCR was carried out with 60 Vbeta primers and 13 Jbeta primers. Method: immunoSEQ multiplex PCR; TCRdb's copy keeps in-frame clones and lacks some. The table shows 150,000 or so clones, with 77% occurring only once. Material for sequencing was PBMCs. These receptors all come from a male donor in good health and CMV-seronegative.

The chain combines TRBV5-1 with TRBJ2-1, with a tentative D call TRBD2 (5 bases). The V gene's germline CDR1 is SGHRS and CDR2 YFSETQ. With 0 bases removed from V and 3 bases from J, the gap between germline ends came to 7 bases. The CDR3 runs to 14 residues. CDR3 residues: CASSLGTLYNEQFF. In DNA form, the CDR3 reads TGCGCCAGCAGCTTGGGGACTCTCTACAATGAGCAGTTCTTC. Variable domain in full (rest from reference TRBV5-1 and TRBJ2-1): KAGVTQTPRYLIKTRGQQVTLSCSPISGHRSVSWYQQTPGQGLQFLFEYFSETQRNKGNFPGRFSGRQFSNSRSEMNVSTLELGDSALYLCASSLGTLYNEQFFGPGTRLTVL.

CDR3 region: CASSHHRGTDTQYF. The CDR3, as DNA: TGTGCCAGCAGCCACCATAGGGGAACAGATACGCAGTATTTT. The rearrangement links TRBV6-6 to TRBJ2-3, with D perhaps matching TRBD1 (5 bases). Germline-derived CDR1 and CDR2 are MNHNY and SVGAGI (reference sequence). This CDR3 contains 14 residues. V was cut by 6 bases and J by 3 bases, with 13 bases left in between.

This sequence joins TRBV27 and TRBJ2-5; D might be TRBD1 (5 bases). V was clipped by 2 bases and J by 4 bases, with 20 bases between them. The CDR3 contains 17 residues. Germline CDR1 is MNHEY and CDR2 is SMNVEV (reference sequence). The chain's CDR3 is CASSLNFGRVGRETQYF. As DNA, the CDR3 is TGTGCCAGCAGTTTAAATTTCGGCAGGGTTGGAAGAGAGACCCAGTACTTC.

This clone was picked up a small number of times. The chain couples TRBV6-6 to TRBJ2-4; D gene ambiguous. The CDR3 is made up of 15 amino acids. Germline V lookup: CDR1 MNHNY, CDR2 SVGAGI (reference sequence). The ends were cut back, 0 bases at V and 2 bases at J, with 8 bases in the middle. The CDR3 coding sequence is TGTGCCAGCAGTTACTCGGGCAGGACCAAAAACATTCAGTACTTC. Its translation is CASSYSGRTKNIQYF.

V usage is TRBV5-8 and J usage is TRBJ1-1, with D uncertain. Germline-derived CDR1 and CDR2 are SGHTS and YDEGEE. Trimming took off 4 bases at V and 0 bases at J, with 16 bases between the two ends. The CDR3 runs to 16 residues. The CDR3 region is CASSRRQNSMNTEAFF. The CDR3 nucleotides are TGTGCCAGCAGCCGACGGCAAAACAGCATGAACACTGAAGCTTTCTTT.